Below are 4 T cell receptor beta chains sequenced from a single sample in a study of beta chain features in type 1 diabetes. All of the isolated RNA was reverse transcribed, so expressed TCRB transcripts were sequenced. Sequencing was performed with immunoSEQ multiplex PCR; in TCRdb, only in-frame clones are kept and a portion is missing. The top ten clones hold 0.023% of a sample with about 900,000 clones, 15% to 20% of them seen once. The sample taken for sequencing was naive CD4+ T cells from blood. Receptors were obtained from a woman between 18 and 30 years old in good health.

V is TRBV29-1 and J is TRBJ2-7; 7 bases are shared with TRBD1. The ends lost 1 base at V and 6 bases at J; junction bases unmatched: 6. Germline assignment: CDR1 SQVTM and CDR2 ANQGSEA. The CDR3 totals 13 residues. For the CDR3, the DNA is TGCAGCGTTGAAGGACAGGGCCTTGCCGAGCAGTACTTC. The encoded protein is CSVEGQGLAEQYF.

The rearrangement uses TRBV18 and TRBJ2-7; D gene unclear. This CDR3 has 15 amino acids. The germline gives CDR1 KGHSH, CDR2 LQKENI. V shed 2 bases and J shed 3 bases, with 14 bases lying between them. The CDR3 nucleotides read TGTGCCAGCTCACCAAGGTCAGGTCGAAGCTACGAGCAGTACTTC. It specifies CASSPRSGRSYEQYF.

This clone has just a few counts. The same CDR3 can be traced to other DNA sequences in this sample. V is TRBV28 and J is TRBJ2-6; D is perhaps TRBD1 (6 bases). The CDR3 covers 15 residues. Trimming cost V 6 bases and J 1 base, with 10 bases left between them. CDR1 MDHEN and CDR2 SYDVKM come from the germline V gene. The CDR3 protein is CASSSQGSGANVLTF. CDR3 in DNA: TGTGCCAGCAGCTCTCAGGGGTCTGGGGCCAACGTCCTGACTTTC.

This chain connects TRBV6-1 to TRBJ2-7, with TRBD2 identical over 16 bases. V lost 2 bases, J lost 2 bases, and 6 bases stayed unmatched. The CDR3 totals 18 residues. Germline V gives CDR1 MNHNS, CDR2 SASEGT. CDR3 nucleotides: TGTGCCAGCAGTGAACCGGGACTAGCGGGAGGGCCTCCCTACGAGCAGTACTTC. Its protein product is CASSEPGLAGGPPYEQYF.